Listed below are T cell receptor beta chains from one sample, sequenced in a study of T cells in Graves' hyperthyroidism and ophthalmopathy. TCRdb redid the calling of the multiplex PCR reads with MiXCR, one entry per CDR3 protein. The sample carries 350,000 to 400,000 distinct CDR3 sequences, about 18% recorded once. The sequenced sample consisted of blood. All receptors come from a man between 18 and 29 years old with Graves' ophthalmopathy. The CDR3 runs from the conserved cysteine through the conserved F or W. Each record gives: clone size, D gene, V gene, J gene, CDR3 DNA, CDR3 protein. A D gene is named only where the DNA matches it firmly. Size is omitted from some rows. Given values are once, few, many or a class for expanded clones.

abundance: NA
d_gene: NA
v_gene: TRBV9
j_gene: TRBJ2-3
CDR3nt: TGTGCCAGCAGCGTAGACGGGTTTACAGATACGCAGTATTTT
CDR3aa: CASSVDGFTDTQYF

abundance: NA
d_gene: TRBD2
v_gene: TRBV12-3/TRBV12-4
j_gene: TRBJ2-1
CDR3nt: TGTGCCAGCAGTAAACCGGGACTAGCGGGCTACAATGAGCAGTTCTTC
CDR3aa: CASSKPGLAGYNEQFF

abundance: once
d_gene: NA
v_gene: TRBV29-1
j_gene: TRBJ2-7
CDR3nt: TGCAGCGCCGACGGGGGAGAGGGAGGCGAGCAGTACTTC
CDR3aa: CSADGGEGGEQYF

abundance: many
d_gene: NA
v_gene: TRBV28
j_gene: TRBJ1-1
CDR3nt: TGTGCCAGCAGTTGGGTGTGGGGGCAGGAGAACACTGAAGCTTTCTTT
CDR3aa: CASSWVWGQENTEAFF

abundance: many
d_gene: NA
v_gene: TRBV6-1
j_gene: TRBJ1-5
CDR3nt: TGTGCCAGCGGGGGAAATAGCAATCAGCCCCAGCATTTT
CDR3aa: CASGGNSNQPQHF

abundance: many
d_gene: NA
v_gene: TRBV3-1
j_gene: TRBJ2-3
CDR3nt: TGTGCCAGCAGCCGATGTACTAGCACAGATACGCAGTATTTT
CDR3aa: CASSRCTSTDTQYF

abundance: many
d_gene: TRBD1
v_gene: TRBV27
j_gene: TRBJ1-4
CDR3nt: TGTGCCAGCAGTCCAAGGGACAGGCAAAATGAAAAACTGTTTTTT
CDR3aa: CASSPRDRQNEKLFF

abundance: NA
d_gene: TRBD2
v_gene: TRBV19
j_gene: TRBJ2-5
CDR3nt: TGTGCCAGTAGTCTGGGACTAGCGGTATCGCAGACCCAGTACTTC
CDR3aa: CASSLGLAVSQTQYF

abundance: many
d_gene: NA
v_gene: TRBV6-2/TRBV6-3
j_gene: TRBJ2-3
CDR3nt: TGTGCCAGCGGGCTAGCCCCGCCAGATACGCAGTATTTT
CDR3aa: CASGLAPPDTQYF

abundance: many
d_gene: TRBD1
v_gene: TRBV7-9
j_gene: TRBJ1-1
CDR3nt: TGTGCCAGCAGTCCTACAGGGGCCACTGAAGCTTTCTTT
CDR3aa: CASSPTGATEAFF

abundance: NA
d_gene: NA
v_gene: TRBV7-2
j_gene: TRBJ2-7
CDR3nt: TGTGCCAGCAGCTTAGGGGGGGTACAGGGTGTAGGCTACGAGCAGTACTTC
CDR3aa: CASSLGGVQGVGYEQYF

abundance: NA
d_gene: NA
v_gene: TRBV2
j_gene: TRBJ2-2
CDR3nt: TGTGCCAGCAGCGGCGGAGGCCGTGGCACCGGGGAGCTGTTTTTT
CDR3aa: CASSGGGRGTGELFF

abundance: few
d_gene: NA
v_gene: TRBV28
j_gene: TRBJ1-4
CDR3nt: TGTGCCAGCAGGACTGGGACCGGCTCTAATGAAAAACTGTTTTTT
CDR3aa: CASRTGTGSNEKLFF